The 17 T cell receptor beta chains in this list originate from one sample, sequenced in a study of blood T cell repertoires in COVID-19. The repertoire was sequenced with immunoSEQ multiplex PCR; TCRdb's copy has only in-frame clones and lacks some. Of about 380,000 clones in the sample, approximately 90% are singletons; the top ten hold around 1.2%. Specimen: PBMCs or T cells enriched from blood (not recorded which). Receptor source: a woman under 30 who had recovered from COVID-19.

The chain uses TRBV27 and TRBJ1-2; 7 nucleotides match TRBD1. J was trimmed by 0 bases and V by 4 bases; bases with no gene match: 14. The CDR3 contains 18 residues. CDR1 and CDR2 (germline): MNHEY, SMNVEV (reference sequence). The CDR3 DNA sequence: TGTGCCAGCAGTTCCGAGCGGACAGGCTCCAGAGCTAACTATGGCTACACCTTC. It codes for CASSSERTGSRANYGYTF.

The genes are TRBV29-1 and TRBJ1-3; 7 bases line up with TRBD1. Germline V CDR1 and CDR2: SQVTM, ANQGSEA. The CDR3 has 13 amino acids. The CDR3 region has the DNA TGCAGTGCCTACAGGGGCTCTGGAAACACCATATATTTT. Its translation is CSAYRGSGNTIYF.

The rearrangement joins TRBV5-6 to TRBJ2-7; 9 nucleotides line up with TRBD1. The length of the CDR3 is 16 residues. The V gene's germline CDR1 is SGHDT and CDR2 YYEEEE. V lost 4 bases and J lost 5; bases outside the gene matches: 13. In DNA, the CDR3 is TGTGCCAGCAGCGCCGGGACAGGGCTTCTGATCGACGAGCAGTACTTC. Translation: CASSAGTGLLIDEQYF. Drawing the rest from reference TRBV5-6 and TRBJ2-7, the complete variable domain is DAGVTQSPTHLIKTRGQQVTLRCSPKSGHDTVSWYQQALGQGPQFIFQYYEEEERQRGNFPDRFSGHQFPNYSSELNVNALLLGDSALYLCASSAGTGLLIDEQYFGPGTRLTVT.

The chain couples TRBV7-9 to TRBJ2-5; 10 positions match TRBD2. V shed 5 bases and J 1 base; nucleotides not matched to a gene: 7. This CDR3 comprises 16 residues. Germline V lookup: CDR1 SEHNR, CDR2 FQNEAQ (reference sequence). The CDR3 loop is CASSPRTSGFQETQYF. Here the CDR3 DNA reads TGTGCCAGCAGCCCCCGGACTAGCGGTTTCCAAGAGACCCAGTACTTC.

The chain recombines TRBV5-1 with TRBJ2-7; TRBD1 matches 7 bases. The junction had 10 bases not matched to a gene; V was cut back by 0 bases and J by 1 base. The CDR3 runs to 17 residues. Germline-derived CDR1 and CDR2 are SGHRS and YFSETQ. This CDR3 is CASSLEAPGQPSYEQYF. CDR3 DNA: TGCGCCAGCAGCTTGGAGGCCCCGGGACAGCCATCCTACGAGCAGTACTTC.

The V and J genes are TRBV25-1 and TRBJ1-1, with D possibly TRBD1 on 6 matching bases. The CDR3 is made up of 14 amino acids. CDR1 MGHDK and CDR2 SYGVNS come from the germline V gene. V was pared by 3 bases and J by 6 bases, with 14 bases between. The chain's CDR3 is CASSESGTSAEAFF. The CDR3 DNA sequence: TGTGCCAGCAGTGAGTCTGGGACAAGCGCTGAAGCTTTCTTT.

This clone was seen a few times. This chain uses TRBV5-5 with TRBJ1-1, with 7 bases lining up with TRBD1. The CDR3 runs to 12 residues. Germline assignment: CDR1 SGHKS and CDR2 YYEKEE (reference sequence). The V gene end was trimmed by 5 bases and the J gene end by 8 bases; junction bases not matched to a gene: 6. The CDR3 loop reads CASSRDRLEAFF. The CDR3 region has the DNA TGTGCCAGCAGTCGGGACAGACTAGAAGCTTTCTTT.

DNA for the CDR3: TGTGCTAGTGGTTTGGCCCCACGGTACACTGAAGCTTTCTTT. This translates into CASGLAPRYTEAFF. The J gene is TRBJ1-1, the V gene TRBV12-5, with D unclear. Trimming pared 1 base from V and 3 bases from J, leaving 9 bases between. In germline, CDR1 is LGHNT, CDR2 FRNRAP. This CDR3 has 14 amino acids.

This sequence joins TRBV3-1 (or the pseudogene TRBV3-2) and TRBJ1-1, with D possibly matching TRBD1 (6 bases). Trimming pared 4 bases from V and 3 bases from J, leaving 15 bases between. The CDR3 is made up of 15 amino acids. CDR1 and CDR2 from the germline V gene are LGHDT and YNNKEL (reference sequence). The CDR3 is CASSRVTGFDTEAFF. The CDR3 region has the DNA TGTGCCAGCAGCCGAGTAACAGGGTTTGACACTGAAGCTTTCTTT.

The V and J genes are TRBV7-9 and TRBJ1-1; maybe TRBD1 (5 bases). This CDR3 has 14 amino acids. Germline CDR1 is SEHNR and CDR2 is FQNEAQ (reference sequence). V was cut by 5 bases and J by 3 bases, with 13 bases left in between. The DNA of the CDR3 is TGTGCCAGCAGCCCCAGGGTAATGTACACTGAAGCTTTCTTT. Amino acid sequence: CASSPRVMYTEAFF.

The rearrangement joins TRBV6-2 or TRBV6-3 to TRBJ2-7; D perhaps matches TRBD2 (5 bases). Per the germline V gene, CDR1 is MNHEY and CDR2 is SVGEGT. This CDR3 region has 15 residues. Between the trimmed V and J ends, which lost 6 bases and 9 bases, there was a span of 24 bases. CDR3 DNA: TGTGCCAGCAGCCTTACCTCGACCGCCCCCGGAGGGCAGTACTTC. Protein product: CASSLTSTAPGGQYF.

The J gene is TRBJ1-5, the V gene TRBV12-2; the listed D gene, TRBD1, was not tested against the DNA. TRBV12-2 is a recognized pseudogene. The CDR3 loop spans 17 amino acids. CDR3: CASRLVPRPAGGQPQHF. CDR3 bases: TGTGCAAGTCGCTTAGTGCCGCGACCGGCAGGGGGTCAGCCCCAGCATTTT.

This clone was detected a few times. V and J are TRBV19 and TRBJ1-5; TRBD1 agrees at 9 bases. The CDR3 covers 15 residues. The J segment lost 7 bases and the V segment lost 1 base, leaving 5 bases of the junction unmatched. Looked up from germline, CDR1 is LNHDA and CDR2 is SQIVND (reference sequence). Written as DNA, the CDR3 is TGTGCCAGTAGTATAGTTGACAGGGGGGACCAGCCCCAGCATTTT. It is translated as CASSIVDRGDQPQHF. Complete variable domain (other parts from reference TRBV19 and TRBJ1-5): DGGITQSPKYLFRKEGQNVTLSCEQNLNHDAMYWYRQDPGQGLRLIYYSQIVNDFQKGDIAEGYSVSREKKESFPLTVTSAQKNPTAFYLCASSIVDRGDQPQHFGDGTRLSIL.

The chain employs TRBV2 and TRBJ1-2; perhaps TRBD1 as D (6 bases). Germline V lookup: CDR1 SNHLY, CDR2 FYNNEI. Trimming pared 9 bases from V and 8 bases from J, leaving 16 bases between. This CDR3 is 12 amino acids long. CDR3 protein: CARVPGAWGYTF. DNA of the CDR3: TGTGCCAGAGTACCAGGGGCCTGGGGCTACACCTTC.

The chain recombines TRBV7-8 with TRBJ2-3; tentatively, D is TRBD1 (5 bases). CDR3 size: 16 residues. CDR1 SGHVS and CDR2 FQNEAQ come from the germline V gene. The V end was cut by 2 bases, the J end by 0 bases, with 12 bases between. This CDR3 is CASSLQGSYSTDTQYF. In DNA form, the CDR3 reads TGTGCCAGCAGCTTACAGGGAAGCTATAGCACAGATACGCAGTATTTT.

The rearrangement links TRBV30 to TRBJ2-4; weak D call: TRBD2 (6 bases). This CDR3 spans 14 amino acids. Germline loops: CDR1 GTSNPN, CDR2 SVGIG (reference sequence). Trimming pared 3 bases from V and 3 bases from J, leaving 12 bases between. In DNA form, the CDR3 reads TGTGCCTGGAGAGCGGGTCGGGACAAAAACATTCAGTACTTC. Its protein product is CAWRAGRDKNIQYF.

The chain is built from TRBV7-2 and TRBJ1-2; no reliable D call. The CDR3 contains 13 residues. CDR1 is SGHTA and CDR2 is FQGNSA in the germline V gene. Trimming left V 3 bases short and J 7 bases short, with 12 bases between. In nucleotides, the CDR3 is TGTGCCAGCAGCTTTAAGAAAGCAAGTGGCTACACCTTC. It translates to CASSFKKASGYTF.